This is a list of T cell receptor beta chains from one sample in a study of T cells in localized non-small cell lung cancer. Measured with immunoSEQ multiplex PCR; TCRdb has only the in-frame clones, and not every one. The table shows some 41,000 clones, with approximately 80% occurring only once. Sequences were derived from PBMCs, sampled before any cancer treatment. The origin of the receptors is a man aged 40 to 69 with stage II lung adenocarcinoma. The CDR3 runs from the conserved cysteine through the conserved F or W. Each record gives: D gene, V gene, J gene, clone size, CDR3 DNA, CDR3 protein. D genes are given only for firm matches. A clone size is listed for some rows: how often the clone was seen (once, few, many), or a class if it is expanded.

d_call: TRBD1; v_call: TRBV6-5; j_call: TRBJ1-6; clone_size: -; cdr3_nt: TGTGCCAGCAGGACAGGGCGAAATTCACCCCTCCACTTT; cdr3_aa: CASRTGRNSPLHF
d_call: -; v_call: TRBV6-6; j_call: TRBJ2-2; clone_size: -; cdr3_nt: TGTGCCAGCAGTTCGGGGTCGGACACCGGGGAGCTGTTTTTT; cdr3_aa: CASSSGSDTGELFF
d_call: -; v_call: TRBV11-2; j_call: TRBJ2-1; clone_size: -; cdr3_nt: TGTGCCAGCAGCTTAGGAAGGGCGAGGGAGCAGTTCTTC; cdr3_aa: CASSLGRAREQFF
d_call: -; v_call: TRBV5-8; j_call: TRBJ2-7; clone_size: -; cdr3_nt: TGTGCCAGCAGTCGCCGGACATTTGGATTCGAGCAGTACTTC; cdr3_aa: CASSRRTFGFEQYF
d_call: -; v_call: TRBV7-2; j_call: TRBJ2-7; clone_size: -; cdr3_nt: TGTGCCAGCAGCTTAGCGGGACGGTTCTACGAGCAGTACTTC; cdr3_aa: CASSLAGRFYEQYF
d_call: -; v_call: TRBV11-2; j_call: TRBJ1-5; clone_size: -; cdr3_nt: TGTGCCAGCAGCTTAGAAGCGGGGTCTCAGCCCCAGCATTTT; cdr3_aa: CASSLEAGSQPQHF
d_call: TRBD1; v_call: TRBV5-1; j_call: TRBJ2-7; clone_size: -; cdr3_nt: TGCGCCAGCAGCTTCAACGGACAGGGACCCTACGAGCAGTACTTC; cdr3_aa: CASSFNGQGPYEQYF
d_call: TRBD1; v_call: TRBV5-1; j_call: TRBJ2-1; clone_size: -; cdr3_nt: TGCGCCAGCAGCTTGAAGTGGACAGGGTCGAACAATGAGCAGTTCTTC; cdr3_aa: CASSLKWTGSNNEQFF
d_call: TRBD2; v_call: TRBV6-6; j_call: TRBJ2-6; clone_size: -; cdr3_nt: TGTGCCAGCAGTGCCGGGAGGCCTGGGGCCAACGTCCTGACTTTC; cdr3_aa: CASSAGRPGANVLTF
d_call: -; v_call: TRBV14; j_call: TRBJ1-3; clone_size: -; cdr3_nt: TGTGCCAGCAGCTCCAGGAGCTCTGGAAACACCATATATTTT; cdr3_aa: CASSSRSSGNTIYF
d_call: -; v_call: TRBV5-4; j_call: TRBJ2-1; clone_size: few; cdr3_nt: TGTGCCAGCAGCTTACGTCTGGCCCCCAATGAGCAGTTCTTC; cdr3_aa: CASSLRLAPNEQFF
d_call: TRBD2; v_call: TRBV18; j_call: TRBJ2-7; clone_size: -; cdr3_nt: TGTGCCAGCTCACCACCGGCGGCTAGCGGGAGGCCGAGCTCCTACGAGCAGTACTTC; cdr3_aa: CASSPPAASGRPSSYEQYF
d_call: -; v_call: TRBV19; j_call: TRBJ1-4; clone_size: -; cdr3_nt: TGTGCCAGTAGTATTTCGAGGGGACCAAATGAAAAACTGTTTTTT; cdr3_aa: CASSISRGPNEKLFF
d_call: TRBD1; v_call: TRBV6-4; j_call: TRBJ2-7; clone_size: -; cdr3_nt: TGTGCCAGCAGTGACTTACGAGGCGGCGACAGGGGAGAAACCTGCTCCTACGAGCAGTACTTC; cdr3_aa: CASSDLRGGDRGETCSYEQYF
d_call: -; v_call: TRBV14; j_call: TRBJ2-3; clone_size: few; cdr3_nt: TGTGCCAGCAGCCAAGAACGGAGCACAGATACGCAGTATTTT; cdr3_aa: CASSQERSTDTQYF
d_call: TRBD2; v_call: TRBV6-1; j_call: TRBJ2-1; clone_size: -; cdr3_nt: TGTGCCAGCAGTGGATCAGCGGGAGTCGTCACCAATGAGCAGTTCTTC; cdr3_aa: CASSGSAGVVTNEQFF
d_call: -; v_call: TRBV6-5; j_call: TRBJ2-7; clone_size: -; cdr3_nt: TGTGCCAGCAGCCCAGGGGACGGAACCTACGAGCAGTACTTC; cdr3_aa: CASSPGDGTYEQYF
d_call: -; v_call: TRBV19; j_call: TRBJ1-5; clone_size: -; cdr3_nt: TGTGCCAGTAGTAATGGGGGCACTACTAGCAATCAGCCCCAGCATTTT; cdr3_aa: CASSNGGTTSNQPQHF
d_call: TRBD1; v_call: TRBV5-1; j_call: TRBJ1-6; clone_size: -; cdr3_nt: TGCGCCAGCAGCCCTATCCAGGGACAGAATTCACCCCTCCACTTT; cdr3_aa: CASSPIQGQNSPLHF
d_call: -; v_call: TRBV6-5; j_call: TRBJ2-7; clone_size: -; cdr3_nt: TGTGCCAGCAGTGCTGGCCCCTCCTACGAGCAGTACTTC; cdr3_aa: CASSAGPSYEQYF
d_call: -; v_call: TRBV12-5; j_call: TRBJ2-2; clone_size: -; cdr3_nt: TGTGCTAGTGGTTTGAATTGGGGAAGGTACACCCCCGGGGAGCTGTTTTTT; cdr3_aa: CASGLNWGRYTPGELFF
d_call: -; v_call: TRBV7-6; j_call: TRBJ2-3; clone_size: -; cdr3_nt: TGTGCCAGCAGCCAACCTAGGTCGTATTTT; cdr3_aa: CASSQPRSYF
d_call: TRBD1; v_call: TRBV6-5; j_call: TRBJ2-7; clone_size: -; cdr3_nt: TGTGCCAGCAGTTACAAGACCGGGACAGTCTCCTACGAGCAGTACTTC; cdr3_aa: CASSYKTGTVSYEQYF
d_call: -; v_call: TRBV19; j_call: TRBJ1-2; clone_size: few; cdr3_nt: TGTGCCAGTAGTATGATCCCAGGGGCTTCCTATGGCTACACCTTC; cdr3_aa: CASSMIPGASYGYTF
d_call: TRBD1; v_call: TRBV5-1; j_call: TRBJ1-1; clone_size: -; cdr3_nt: TGCGCCAGCAGCTTCGGAACAGGGGGCTTGAACACTGAAGCTTTCTTT; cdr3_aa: CASSFGTGGLNTEAFF
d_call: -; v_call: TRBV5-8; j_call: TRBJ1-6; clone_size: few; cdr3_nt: TGTGCCAGCAGCTTCGCCGCTTCTACCGATTCACCCCTCCACTTT; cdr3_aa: CASSFAASTDSPLHF
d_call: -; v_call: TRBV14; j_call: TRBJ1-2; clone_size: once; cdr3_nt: TGTGCCAGCAGCCCTGGGCCCCGGGAAAGCTACACCTTC; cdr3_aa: CASSPGPRESYTF
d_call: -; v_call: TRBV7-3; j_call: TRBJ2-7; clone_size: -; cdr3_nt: TGTGCCAGCAGCTTCGGGAAGGGGGGGGAGCAGTACTTC; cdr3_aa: CASSFGKGGEQYF
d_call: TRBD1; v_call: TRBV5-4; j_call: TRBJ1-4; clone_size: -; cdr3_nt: TGTGCCAGCAGCCTCCAAACCGGGACAGGGGGCGAAAAACTGTTTTTT; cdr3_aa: CASSLQTGTGGEKLFF
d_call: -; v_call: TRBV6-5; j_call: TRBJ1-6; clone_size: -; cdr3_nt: TGTGCCAGCAAGGCACGGAGCTCCTATAATTCACCCCTCCACTTT; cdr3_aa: CASKARSSYNSPLHF
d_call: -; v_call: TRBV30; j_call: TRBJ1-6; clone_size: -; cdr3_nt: TGTGCCGGAACCGGACAGAGTAATTCACCCCTCCACTTT; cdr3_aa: CAGTGQSNSPLHF
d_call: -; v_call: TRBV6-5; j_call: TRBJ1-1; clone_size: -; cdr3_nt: TGTGCCAGCAGTTACTCGGTCAGGGACCCGAGGGCTTTCTTT; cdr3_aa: CASSYSVRDPRAFF
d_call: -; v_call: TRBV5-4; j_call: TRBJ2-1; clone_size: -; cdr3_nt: TGTGCCAGCAGCTTAACTAATGAGCAGTTCTTC; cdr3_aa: CASSLTNEQFF
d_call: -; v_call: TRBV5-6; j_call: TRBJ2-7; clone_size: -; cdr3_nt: TGTGCCAGCAAGCAGGGTCCCTACGAGCAGTACTTC; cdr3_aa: CASKQGPYEQYF
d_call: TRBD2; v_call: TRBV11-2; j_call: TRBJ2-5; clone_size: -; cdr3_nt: TGTGCCAGCAGCGGTAGGACTAGCGGGAGGGAGACCCAGTACTTC; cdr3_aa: CASSGRTSGRETQYF
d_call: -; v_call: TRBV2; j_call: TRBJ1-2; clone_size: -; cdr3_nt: TGTGCCAGCAGCTACAGTTCTGGCTACACCTTC; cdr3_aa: CASSYSSGYTF
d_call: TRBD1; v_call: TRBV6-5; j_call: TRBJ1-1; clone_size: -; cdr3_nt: TGTGCCAGCAGTTCTTACAGGGGTGTGAGCGCTGAAGCTTTCTTT; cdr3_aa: CASSSYRGVSAEAFF
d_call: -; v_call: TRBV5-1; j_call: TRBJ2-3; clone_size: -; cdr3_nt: TGCGCCAGCAGCTTAGGACAGCATCGCACAGATACGCAGTATTTT; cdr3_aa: CASSLGQHRTDTQYF
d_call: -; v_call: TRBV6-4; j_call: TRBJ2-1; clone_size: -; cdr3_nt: TGTGCCAGCAGTGATGGGGAATCTGTCAATGAGCAGTTCTTC; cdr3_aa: CASSDGESVNEQFF
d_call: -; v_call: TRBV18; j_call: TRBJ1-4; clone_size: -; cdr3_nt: TGTGCCAGCTCACCAAGGAACGGAGCAACTAATGAAAAACTGTTTTTT; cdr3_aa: CASSPRNGATNEKLFF
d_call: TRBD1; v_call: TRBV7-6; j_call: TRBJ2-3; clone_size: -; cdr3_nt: TGTGCCAGCAGCTTAGGGGCCGGGACAGGGCCGATCACCCACGATACGCAGTATTTT; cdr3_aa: CASSLGAGTGPITHDTQYF
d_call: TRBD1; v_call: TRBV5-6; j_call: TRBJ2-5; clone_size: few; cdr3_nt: TGTGCCAGCGGACGACAGGGAGAGACCCAGTACTTC; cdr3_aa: CASGRQGETQYF
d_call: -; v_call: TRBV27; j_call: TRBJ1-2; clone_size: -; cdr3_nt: TGTGCCAGCAGTTTATCGGCCCGGTGGGGCGATGGCTACACCTTC; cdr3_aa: CASSLSARWGDGYTF
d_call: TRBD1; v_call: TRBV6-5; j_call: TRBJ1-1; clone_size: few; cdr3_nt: TGTGCCAGCAGTTCCCCAGGGGGGGGAAGGAACACTGAAGCTTTCTTT; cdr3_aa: CASSSPGGGRNTEAFF
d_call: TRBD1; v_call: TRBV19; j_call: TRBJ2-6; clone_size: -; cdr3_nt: TGTGCCAGTAGTATCTTGGACAGGGGGGCCTCTGGGGCCAACGTCCTGACTTTC; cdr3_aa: CASSILDRGASGANVLTF
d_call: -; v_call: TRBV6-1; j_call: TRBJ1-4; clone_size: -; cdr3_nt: TGTGCCCGGCCCCCCTCCGAAAAACTGTTTTTT; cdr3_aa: CARPPSEKLFF
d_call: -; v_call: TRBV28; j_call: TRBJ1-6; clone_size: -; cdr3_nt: TGTGCCAGCAGCCGGGGAACGAGCTCCTATAATTCACCCCTCCACTTT; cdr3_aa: CASSRGTSSYNSPLHF
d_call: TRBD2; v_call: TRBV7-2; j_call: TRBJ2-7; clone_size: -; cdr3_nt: TGTGCCAGCAGCTTCGCTAGCGGTTCCTACGAGCAGTACTTC; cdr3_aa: CASSFASGSYEQYF
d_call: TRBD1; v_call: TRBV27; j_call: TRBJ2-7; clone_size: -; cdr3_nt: TGTGCCAGCAGCCGGGACAGACTCTCCTACGAGCAGTACTTC; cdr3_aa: CASSRDRLSYEQYF
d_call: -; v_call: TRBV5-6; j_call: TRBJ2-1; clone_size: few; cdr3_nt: TGTGCCAGCAGCTCGGACGGTTTGAAGATGTTCTGGGGCAATGAGCAGTTCTTC; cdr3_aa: CASSSDGLKMFWGNEQFF
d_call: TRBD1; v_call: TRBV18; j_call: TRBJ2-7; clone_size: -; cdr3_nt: TGTGCCAGCTCACTGTCCGGGGACAGCACCTACGAGCAGTACTTC; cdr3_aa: CASSLSGDSTYEQYF
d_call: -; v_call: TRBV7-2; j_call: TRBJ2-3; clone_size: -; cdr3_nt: TGTGCCAGCAGCTTCCGGGACGCCACAGATACGCAGTATTTT; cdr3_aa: CASSFRDATDTQYF
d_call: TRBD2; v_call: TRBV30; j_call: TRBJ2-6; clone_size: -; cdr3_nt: TGTGCCTGGAGTCTCGGGACAGGGACTAGCGGGGCCTACAGACTGGGTGGGGCCAACGTCCTGACTTTC; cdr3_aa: CAWSLGTGTSGAYRLGGANVLTF
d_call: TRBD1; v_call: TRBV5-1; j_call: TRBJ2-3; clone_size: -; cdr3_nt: TGCGCCAGCAGCTCCCGGGACAGAACAGATACGCAGTATTTT; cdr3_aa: CASSSRDRTDTQYF
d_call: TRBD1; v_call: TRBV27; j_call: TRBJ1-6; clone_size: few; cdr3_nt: TGTGCCAGCAGTTTTGGGGTGAGGGGGCGTGATTCACCCCTCCACTTT; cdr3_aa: CASSFGVRGRDSPLHF
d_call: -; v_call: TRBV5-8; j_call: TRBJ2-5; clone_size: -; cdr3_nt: TGTGCCAGCAGCTTGGGAGACACTAAGTACCAAGAGACCCAGTACTTC; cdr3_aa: CASSLGDTKYQETQYF
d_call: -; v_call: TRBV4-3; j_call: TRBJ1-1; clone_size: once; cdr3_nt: TGCGCCAGCAGCCAAGATCCAGACTACACTGAAGCTTTCTTT; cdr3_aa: CASSQDPDYTEAFF
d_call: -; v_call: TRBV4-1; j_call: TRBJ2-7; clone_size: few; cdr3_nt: TGCGCCAGCAGTACGGGAATGCTTGGCGAGCAGTACTTC; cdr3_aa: CASSTGMLGEQYF